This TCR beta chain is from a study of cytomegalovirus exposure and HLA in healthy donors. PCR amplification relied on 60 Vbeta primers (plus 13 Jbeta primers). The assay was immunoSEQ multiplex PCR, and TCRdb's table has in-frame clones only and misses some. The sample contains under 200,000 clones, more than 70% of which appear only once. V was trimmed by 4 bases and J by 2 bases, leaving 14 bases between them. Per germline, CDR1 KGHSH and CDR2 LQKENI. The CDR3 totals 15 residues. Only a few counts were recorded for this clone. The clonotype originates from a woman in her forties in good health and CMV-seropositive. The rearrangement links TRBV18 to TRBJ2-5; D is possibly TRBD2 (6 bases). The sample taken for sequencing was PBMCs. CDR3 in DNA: TGTGCCAGCTCACGCGGTGGGGACTTGCAAGAGACCCAGTACTTC. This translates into CASSRGGDLQETQYF.